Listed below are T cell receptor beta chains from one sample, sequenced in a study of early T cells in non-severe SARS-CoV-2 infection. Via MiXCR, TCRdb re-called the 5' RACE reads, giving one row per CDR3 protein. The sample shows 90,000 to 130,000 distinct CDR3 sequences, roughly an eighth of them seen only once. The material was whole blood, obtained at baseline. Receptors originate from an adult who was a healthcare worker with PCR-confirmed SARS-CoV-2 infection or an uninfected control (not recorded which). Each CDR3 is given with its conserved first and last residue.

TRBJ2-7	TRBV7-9	CASNLGRQPDEQYF
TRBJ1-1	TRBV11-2	CASSSPTGMNTEAFF
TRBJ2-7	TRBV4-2	CASSLRYPSGGYEQYF
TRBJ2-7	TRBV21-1	CASSKPQGLAGALYEQYF
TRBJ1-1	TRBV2	CASSDERLNTEAFF
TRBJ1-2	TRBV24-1	CATSDPTGGNYGYTF
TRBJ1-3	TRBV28	CASSLRDRARNTIYF
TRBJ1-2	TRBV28	CASSPLYGYTF
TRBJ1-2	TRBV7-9	CASSPMGESYGYTF
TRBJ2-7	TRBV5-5	CASSFLGDRGEQYF
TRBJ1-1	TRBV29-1	CSVFQAGTEAFF
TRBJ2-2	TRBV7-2	CASSLVYGAGTGELFF
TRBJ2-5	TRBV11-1	CASSRGTGEETQYF
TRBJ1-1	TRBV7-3	CASGLGTRSVNTEAFF
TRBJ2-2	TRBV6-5	CASSNLLGALSTGELFF
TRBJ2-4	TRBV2	CASSRRDLNIQYF
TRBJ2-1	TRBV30	CAWSVGRRESSYNEQFF
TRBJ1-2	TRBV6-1	CASSGSPGTGGNYGYTF
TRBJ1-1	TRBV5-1	CASSLGSHGTEAFF
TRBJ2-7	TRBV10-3	CAISNFGSYEQYF
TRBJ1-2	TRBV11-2	CASSLVADRGYTF
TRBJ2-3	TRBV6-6	CASSYPIRTSGRTSSTDTQYF
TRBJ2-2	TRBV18	CASSPLPAPNTGELFF
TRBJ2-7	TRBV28	CASSLVPGAYEQYF
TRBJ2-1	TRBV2	CASKKTYNEQFF
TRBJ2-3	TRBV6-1	CASRSWWGGAGDTQYF
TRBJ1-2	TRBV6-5	CASSWHHGDEGFYGYTF
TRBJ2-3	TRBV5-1	CASSHGQYTDTQYF
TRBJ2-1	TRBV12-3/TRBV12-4	CASGRTGGNEQFF
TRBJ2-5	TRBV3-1	CASSFRQNQETQYF
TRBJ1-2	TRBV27	CASSSAGGTSNYGYTF
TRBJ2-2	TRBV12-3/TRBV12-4	CASSLRLAGVGDTGELFF
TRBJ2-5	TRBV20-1	CSARPGLSRETQYF
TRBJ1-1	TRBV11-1	CASSPSGVRGEAFF
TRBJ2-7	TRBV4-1	CASSQGRDNYEQYF
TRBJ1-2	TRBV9	CASSEGQHYGYTF
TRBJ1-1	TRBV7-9	CASSPKRQGNTEAFF
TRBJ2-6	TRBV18	CASSQQGTGANVLTF
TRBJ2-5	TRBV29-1	CSVGVRLAGRETQYF
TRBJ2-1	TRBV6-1	CASCAHRSQGPGNEQFF
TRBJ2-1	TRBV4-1	CASSRLTGGNDEQFF